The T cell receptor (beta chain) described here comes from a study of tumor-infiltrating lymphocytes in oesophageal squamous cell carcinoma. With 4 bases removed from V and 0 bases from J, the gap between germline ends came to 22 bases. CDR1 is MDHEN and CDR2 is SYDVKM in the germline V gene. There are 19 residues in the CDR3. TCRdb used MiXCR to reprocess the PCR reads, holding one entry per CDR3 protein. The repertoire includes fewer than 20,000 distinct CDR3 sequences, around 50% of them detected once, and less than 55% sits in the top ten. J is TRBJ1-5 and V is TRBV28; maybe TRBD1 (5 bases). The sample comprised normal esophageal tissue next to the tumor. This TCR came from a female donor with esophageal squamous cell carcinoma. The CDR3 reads CASSSNPTGTLTSNQPQHF. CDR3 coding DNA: TGTGCCAGCAGTTCGAACCCTACCGGGACCTTGACTAGCAATCAGCCCCAGCATTTT.